Listed below are T cell receptor beta chains from one sample, sequenced in a study of blood T cells in healthy people across ages. TCRdb passed the 5' RACE reads through MiXCR, listing each CDR3 protein once. The data show some 290,000 distinct CDR3 sequences, with roughly 26% seen just once and around 30% held by the top ten. The specimen sequenced was blood. Receptor source: an older woman in good health. Both conserved end residues are part of each CDR3. The order of the fields is D gene, V gene, J gene, clone size, CDR3 protein, CDR3 DNA. D genes are given only for firm matches. Clone size is shown for a subset of rows, as once, few, many or a class of expanded clone.

.,TRBV7-2,TRBJ1-5,.,CASSLGTGWDQPQHF,TGTGCCAGCAGCTTAGGGACTGGGTGGGATCAGCCCCAGCATTTT
TRBD2,TRBV20-1,TRBJ2-1,few,CSAREGEARFF,TGCAGTGCTCGGGAGGGGGAGGCCAGGTTCTTC
TRBD1,TRBV20-1,TRBJ1-6,once,CSARAIRVEGAYNSPLHF,TGCAGTGCTAGAGCTATCAGGGTGGAGGGGGCTTATAATTCACCCCTCCACTTT
TRBD2,TRBV29-1,TRBJ2-5,.,CSATRTSGETQYF,TGCAGCGCTACAAGGACTAGCGGAGAGACCCAGTACTTC
TRBD2,TRBV5-1,TRBJ2-3,.,CASSLAGGSEDTQYF,TGCGCCAGCAGCTTGGCGGGAGGGTCTGAAGATACGCAGTATTTT
.,TRBV7-3,TRBJ1-1,few,CASAKTLGGDTEAFF,TGTGCCAGCGCTAAGACTCTCGGAGGGGACACTGAAGCTTTCTTT
.,TRBV4-1,TRBJ2-5,.,CASSQEIGRETQYF,TGCGCCAGCAGCCAAGAAATAGGGCGGGAGACCCAGTACTTC
.,TRBV7-2,TRBJ2-1,.,CASSRGSRNNEQFF,TGTGCCAGCAGTAGGGGGTCGAGGAACAATGAGCAGTTCTTC
.,TRBV7-2,TRBJ2-7,.,CASSLWGTGNEQYF,TGTGCCAGCAGCTTATGGGGTACAGGGAACGAGCAGTACTTC
TRBD1,TRBV4-1,TRBJ2-7,.,CASSQGRTGLNEQYF,TGCGCCAGCAGCCAAGGCCGGACAGGGTTGAACGAGCAGTACTTC
.,TRBV29-1,TRBJ1-5,.,CSVEEQGRVRHQPQHF,TGCAGCGTTGAAGAGCAGGGGCGGGTCCGTCATCAGCCCCAGCATTTT
.,TRBV20-1,TRBJ1-1,.,CSASPFGPNTEAFF,TGCAGTGCTAGTCCCTTTGGGCCGAACACTGAAGCTTTCTTT
.,TRBV11-2,TRBJ2-2,.,CASSLASENTGELFF,TGTGCCAGCAGCTTAGCGAGTGAGAACACCGGGGAGCTGTTTTTT
.,TRBV12-3/TRBV12-4,TRBJ1-1,once,CASSFRTANTEAFF,TGTGCCAGCAGTTTCCGGACGGCGAACACTGAAGCTTTCTTT
TRBD2,TRBV5-4,TRBJ2-1,.,CASSLGTSGRAGEQFF,TGTGCCAGCAGCTTGGGGACTAGCGGGAGGGCCGGGGAGCAGTTCTTC
.,TRBV5-1,TRBJ2-6,.,CASSFSLSGANVLTF,TGCGCCAGCAGCTTCAGCCTCTCTGGGGCCAACGTCCTGACTTTC